This TCR beta chain was sequenced during a study of T-cell reconstitution after alpha-beta-depleted transplantation in children. Using unique molecular identifiers, the investigators prepared the TCRbeta library. TCRdb re-called the PCR reads with MiXCR, one entry per CDR3 protein. The sample yields about 610,000 distinct CDR3 sequences, 10% to 13% seen once. J lost 4 bases, V lost 4 bases, and 7 bases had no gene match. This CDR3 is 14 amino acids long. CDR1 is MNHEY and CDR2 is SMNVEV in the germline V gene (reference sequence). This clonotype was picked up many times. This receptor was obtained from a human donor who donated a stem cell graft to a child with acute myeloid leukemia. The input for sequencing was PBMCs from the stem cell graft donor, taken from the stem cell graft. The chain recombines TRBV27 with TRBJ2-7; 7 nucleotides align to TRBD2. CDR3 protein: CASSSSGLLYEQYF. The CDR3 nucleotides read TGTGCCAGCAGTTCGTCGGGACTATTATACGAGCAGTACTTC.